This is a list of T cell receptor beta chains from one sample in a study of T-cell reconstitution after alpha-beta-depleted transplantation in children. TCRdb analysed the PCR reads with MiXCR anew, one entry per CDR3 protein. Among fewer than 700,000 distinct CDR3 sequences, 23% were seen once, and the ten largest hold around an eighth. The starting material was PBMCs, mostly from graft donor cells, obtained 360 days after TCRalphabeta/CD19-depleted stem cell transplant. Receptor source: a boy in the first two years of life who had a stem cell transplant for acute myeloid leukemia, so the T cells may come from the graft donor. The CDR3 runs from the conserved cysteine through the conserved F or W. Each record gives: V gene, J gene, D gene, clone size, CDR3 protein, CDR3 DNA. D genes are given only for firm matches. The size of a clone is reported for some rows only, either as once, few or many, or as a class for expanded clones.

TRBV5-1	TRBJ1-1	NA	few	CASSFGTVGYTEAFF	TGCGCCAGCAGCTTTGGGACGGTAGGTTACACTGAAGCTTTCTTT
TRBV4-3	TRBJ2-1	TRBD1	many	CASSQNPQGIGEQFF	TGCGCCAGCAGCCAAAACCCACAGGGGATCGGTGAGCAGTTCTTC
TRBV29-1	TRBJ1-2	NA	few	CSVDFVPPEGYTF	TGCAGCGTTGATTTCGTCCCCCCTGAGGGCTACACCTTC
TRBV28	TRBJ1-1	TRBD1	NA	CASLDRDYPPGTFF	TGTGCCAGCCTAGACAGGGACTACCCACCTGGTACTTTCTTT
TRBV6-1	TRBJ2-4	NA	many	CASSTQGGTKNIQYF	TGTGCCAGCAGCACTCAGGGGGGAACCAAAAACATTCAGTACTTC
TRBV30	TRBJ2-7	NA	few	CAWSFQTGGKYF	TGTGCCTGGAGCTTTCAGACAGGCGGGAAGTACTTC
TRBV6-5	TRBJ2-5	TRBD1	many	CASSYRQGAGAETQYF	TGTGCCAGCAGTTACCGACAGGGGGCTGGGGCAGAGACCCAGTACTTC
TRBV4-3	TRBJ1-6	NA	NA	CASSQDIRAPLHF	TGCGCCAGCAGCCAAGATATTAGGGCTCCCCTCCACTTT
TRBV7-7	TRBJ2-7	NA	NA	CASSPQGFDEQYF	TGTGCCAGCAGCCCCCAGGGGTTTGACGAGCAGTACTTC
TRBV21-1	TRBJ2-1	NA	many	CASSNIDEQFF	TGTGCCAGCAGCAACATCGATGAGCAGTTCTTC
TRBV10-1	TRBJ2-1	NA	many	CASSPKPRDNEQFF	TGCGCCAGCAGCCCTAAACCGAGGGACAATGAGCAGTTCTTC
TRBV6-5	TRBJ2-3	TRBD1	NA	CASSSTRDSPTDTQYF	TGTGCCAGCAGTTCAACAAGGGACAGCCCCACAGATACGCAGTATTTT
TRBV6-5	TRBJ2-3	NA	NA	CASSYGAGDTDTQYF	TGTGCCAGCAGTTACGGGGCAGGGGACACAGATACGCAGTATTTT
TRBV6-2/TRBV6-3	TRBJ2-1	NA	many	CASSPDLYSYNEQFF	TGTGCCAGCAGCCCTGACTTGTACTCCTACAATGAGCAGTTCTTC
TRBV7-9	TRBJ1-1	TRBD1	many	CASSLATGGDTEAFF	TGTGCCAGCAGCTTAGCGACAGGGGGGGACACTGAAGCTTTCTTT
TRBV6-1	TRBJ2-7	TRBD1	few	CASREQGDYDEQYF	TGTGCCAGCAGGGAACAGGGGGATTACGACGAGCAGTACTTC
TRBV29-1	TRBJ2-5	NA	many	CSVLRGAPGETQYF	TGCAGCGTTCTTCGGGGGGCCCCTGGAGAGACCCAGTACTTC
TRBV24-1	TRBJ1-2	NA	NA	CATSDSDGYTF	TGTGCCACCAGTGACTCCGACGGCTACACCTTC
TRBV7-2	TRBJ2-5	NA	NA	CASSLSTGTKETQYF	TGTGCCAGCAGCTTAAGTACGGGTACGAAAGAGACCCAGTACTTC
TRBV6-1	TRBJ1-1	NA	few	CASSPRGVGGTEAFF	TGTGCCAGCAGCCCTAGGGGGGTTGGAGGCACTGAAGCTTTCTTT
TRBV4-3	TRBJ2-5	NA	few	CASSQRQAPETQYF	TGCGCCAGCAGCCAAAGACAGGCGCCGGAGACCCAGTACTTC
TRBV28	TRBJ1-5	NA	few	CASSRHPLPQHF	TGTGCCAGCAGCCGGCACCCATTACCCCAGCATTTT
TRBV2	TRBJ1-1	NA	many	CASSKLVHTEAFF	TGTGCCAGCAGTAAATTAGTCCACACTGAAGCTTTCTTT
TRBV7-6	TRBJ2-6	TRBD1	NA	CASSFSLTGAGESGANVLTF	TGTGCCAGCAGCTTTTCCCTAACAGGGGCCGGCGAGTCTGGGGCCAACGTCCTGACTTTC
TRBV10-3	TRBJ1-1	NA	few	CAIGGALNTEAFF	TGTGCCATCGGGGGAGCCCTGAACACTGAAGCTTTCTTT
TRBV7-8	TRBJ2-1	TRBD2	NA	CASSLGLAGFDEQFF	TGTGCCAGCAGCTTAGGACTAGCGGGGTTCGATGAGCAGTTCTTC
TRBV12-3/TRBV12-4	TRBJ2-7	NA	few	CASSLTDLTYEQYF	TGTGCCAGCAGTTTGACAGACCTAACCTACGAGCAGTACTTC
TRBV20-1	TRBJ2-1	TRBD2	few	CSAPQLARVDEQFF	TGCAGTGCCCCCCAACTAGCGCGAGTAGATGAGCAGTTCTTC
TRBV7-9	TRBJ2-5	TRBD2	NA	CALGGNSEETQYF	TGTGCTCTCGGGGGGAACAGCGAAGAGACCCAGTACTTC
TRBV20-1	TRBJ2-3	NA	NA	CSARDIGQSTDTQYF	TGCAGTGCTAGAGATATAGGACAGTCCACAGATACGCAGTATTTT
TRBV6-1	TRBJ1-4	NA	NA	CASKDDATNEKLFF	TGTGCCAGCAAGGACGACGCAACTAATGAAAAACTGTTTTTT